This TCR beta chain is drawn from a study of beta chain features in type 1 diabetes (dated by TCRdb to the late 2010s). Study-wide context: No differences in mean age, gender distribution, total cell number or subset yield were found between patients and healthy donors. A total of roughly 100 million sorted cells were examined across all samples, and the number of cells per subset was strongly correlated with RNA yield. The study compared TCRB repertoires of sorted circulating CD4+ T cell subsets between recently diagnosed type 1 diabetes patients and matched healthy donors. Naive and central memory subsets were obtained from all 28 donors, but regulatory and stem cell-like memory subsets were isolated from only 8 patients and roughly eight healthy donors. Overall study results and their limits: The naive, central memory and regulatory TCRB repertoires appeared to resemble one another more closely among patients than among healthy donors. Only small numbers of individuals were included in the HLA sub-analyses, which left unresolved whether HLA type had any influence on TCRB rearrangement. Because cDNA was sequenced instead of genomic DNA, activated cells with high expression could be over-represented, although the groups did not differ in activation or CD3 levels. Shorter templates might be favored by PCR, yet because patient and control samples were amplified and corrected together, any such skew would affect both groups equally. A moderate but significant shortening of TCRB CDR3 length was observed in type 1 diabetes patients in all four CD4+ subsets. Patients with type 1 diabetes made fewer insertions and deleted more nucleotides at VDJ recombination sites, implying thymic rearrangement abnormalities.

From each donor, a single peripheral blood sample of 100 to 150 mL on average was drawn into heparinised tubes. Naive, central memory, regulatory and stem cell-like memory CD4+ T cells were sorted on a BD FACSAria II using a panel including CD45RO, CCR7, CD25, CD127, CD95 and CD27. A purity above 98% was achieved for all sorted populations. PBMCs were separated immediately by Lymphoprep density gradient centrifugation and were stained directly, without being cultured. So that batch effects would be minimized, each experiment stained and sorted samples in pairs, pairing one healthy donor with one patient. From cysteine to phenylalanine, the CDR3 is 13 amino acids long. The only DNA kept is the CDR3, 39 bases in frame from the first base. CDR1 is given as PRHDT and CDR2 as FYEKMQ, both from the germline V gene (reference sequence). The germline ends are 19 bases apart after V is trimmed by 11 bases and J by 6 bases.

The entire isolated RNA was reverse transcribed using the High Capacity cDNA Reverse Transcription Kit, and thus expressed TCRB transcripts were sequenced. Naive, central memory and regulatory T cell samples underwent deep immunoSEQ sequencing, averaging about 3.57 million total reads per sample. After sorted cells were lysed in RLT buffer, RNA was extracted with DNase-treated RNeasy Micro or Mini kits, with the choice depending on cell number. To prevent cross-contamination, each cell subset was processed individually, whereas patient and healthy donor samples were processed jointly. Using the immunoSEQ multiplex PCR, TCRB sequences were amplified from cDNA into 87-bp fragments spanning the CDR3 region. The amplicons were sequenced using the Illumina HiSeq platform. The original pipeline was this. PCR bias was corrected computationally using synthetic template baselines, and reads within Hamming distance 2 were collapsed, with unmergeable singletons discarded. Reads were aligned against IMGT to assign V, D and J genes, CDR3 length and insertions or deletions at six rearrangement sites. Within each subset, clonotype counts were normalized to sorted cell number, after which true diversity and Gini coefficients were computed with the tcR R package. Repertoire sharing was quantified using the overlap coefficient calculated on TCRB nucleotide sequences. Out-of-frame TCRB sequences from naive cells were analyzed as a proxy for the pre-selection repertoire. In its TCRdb copy, this immuneACCESS table keeps in-frame sequences only and misses some clones. Where compared with another copy, unresolved V genes explain less than half of these, and the others have no known cause. That table gives V, J and clone size, and the DNA gave D and trimming. For this sample the table gives some 640,000 clones, of which around an eighth were detected only once. Together, the top ten hold 0.035% to 0.045% of the sample.

This clone was seen a handful of times. The antigen this receptor binds is unknown. No much larger clone is present one base from it, and per-base qualities are unavailable. The rearranged segments are TRBV13 and TRBJ1-2, and TRBD1 may be the D gene, going by 6 matching bases. This clonotype was obtained from a man aged 18 to 29 with type 1 diabetes. What was sequenced was naive CD4+ T cells from blood. According to the study, the label for this sample's cell subset or site signals: true naive CD4+ T cells. DNA sequence: TGTGCCGCCTCCGGCCTTGAGGGGGATGGCTACACCTTC. This is translated as CAASGLEGDGYTF.